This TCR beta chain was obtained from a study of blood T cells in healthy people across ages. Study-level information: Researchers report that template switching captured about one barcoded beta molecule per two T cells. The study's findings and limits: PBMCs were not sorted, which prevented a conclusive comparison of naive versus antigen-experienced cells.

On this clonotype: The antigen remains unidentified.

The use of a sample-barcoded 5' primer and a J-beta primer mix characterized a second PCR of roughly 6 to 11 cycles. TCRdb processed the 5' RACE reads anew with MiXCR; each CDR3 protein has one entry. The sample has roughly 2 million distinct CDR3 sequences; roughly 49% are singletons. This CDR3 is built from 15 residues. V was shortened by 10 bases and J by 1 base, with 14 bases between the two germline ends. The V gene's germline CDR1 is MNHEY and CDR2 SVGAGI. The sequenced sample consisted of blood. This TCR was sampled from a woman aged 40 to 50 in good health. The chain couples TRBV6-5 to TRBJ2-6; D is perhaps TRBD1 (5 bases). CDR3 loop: CATEGAESGANVLTF. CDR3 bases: TGTGCCACGGAAGGGGCAGAATCTGGGGCCAACGTCCTGACTTTC.